This T cell receptor beta chain originates from a study of blood T cell repertoires in COVID-19. Study in general: Whether acute or convalescent, the COVID-19 samples came from the United States, Italy and Spain.

The V end was cut by 6 bases, the J end by 2 bases, with 10 bases between. This CDR3 contains 13 residues. Germline V gene sequence: CDR1 SGHTA, CDR2 FQGNSA. This clone was observed once. Other DNA sequences in this sample translate to the same CDR3. Patients from Seattle were sampled longitudinally, starting during active infection. Only in-frame clones appear in the TCRdb table, and some are missing; sequencing was by immunoSEQ multiplex PCR. Here the sample spans 200,000 to 250,000 clones, 83% being singletons. Sequenced: peripheral blood. The chain carries TRBV7-2 and TRBJ1-1; D is possibly TRBD1 (6 bases). The sequence derives from a woman aged 25 to 39 with COVID-19, enrolled during active disease. The CDR3 bases are TGTGCCAGCAGTTCACAGGGAAACACTGAAGCTTTCTTT. Protein sequence: CASSSQGNTEAFF.